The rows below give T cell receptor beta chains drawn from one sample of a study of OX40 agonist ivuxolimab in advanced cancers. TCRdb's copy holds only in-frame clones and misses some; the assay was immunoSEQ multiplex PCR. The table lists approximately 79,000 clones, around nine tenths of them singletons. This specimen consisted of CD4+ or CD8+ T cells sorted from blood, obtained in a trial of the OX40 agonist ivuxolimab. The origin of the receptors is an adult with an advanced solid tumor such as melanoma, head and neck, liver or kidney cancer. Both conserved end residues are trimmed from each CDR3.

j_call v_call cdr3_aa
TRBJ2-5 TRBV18 ASSTYQETQY
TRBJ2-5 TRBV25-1 ASSGIKPDTKETQY
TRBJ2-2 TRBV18 ASSPQGSTGELF
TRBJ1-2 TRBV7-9 ASSLWGQGGDGYT
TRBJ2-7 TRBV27 ASSHNLRTASSYEQY
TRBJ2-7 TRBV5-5 ASSLAGQNIYEQY
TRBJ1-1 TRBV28 ASKAGGNTEAF
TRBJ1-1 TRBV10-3 AISQTHRAPEAF
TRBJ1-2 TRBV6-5 ASTKTGRDYGYT
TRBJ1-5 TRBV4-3 ASSQDRAFGQPQH
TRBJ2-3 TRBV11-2 ASSLVARSVTDTQY
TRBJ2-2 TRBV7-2 ASSPMGGAGELF
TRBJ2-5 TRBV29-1 SVEGQGQETQY
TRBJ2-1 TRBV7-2 ASSLGTSGGVHEQF
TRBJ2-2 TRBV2 ASSGSSWETGELF
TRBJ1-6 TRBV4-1 ASSPGRQNNSPLH
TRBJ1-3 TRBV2 ASSGQTTLSGNTIY
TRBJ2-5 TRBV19 ASSIGGVETQY
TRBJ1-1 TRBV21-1 ASSFRNTENTEAF
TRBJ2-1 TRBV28 ASSPLRPSPGQGYNEQF
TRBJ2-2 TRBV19 ASSKRSGDNTGELF
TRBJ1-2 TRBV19 ASSPRDRGQGYT
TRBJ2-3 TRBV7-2 ASGPTVSTDTQY
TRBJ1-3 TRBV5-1 ASSSQGSSGNTIY
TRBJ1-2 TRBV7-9 ASSLNYYGYT
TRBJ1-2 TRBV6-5 ASTTGAGSYT
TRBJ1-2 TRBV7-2 ASSSPGTSYGYT
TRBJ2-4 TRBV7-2 ASSVNEIRIQY
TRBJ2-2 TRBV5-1 ASSHRDLLNTGELF
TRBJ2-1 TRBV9 ASSVDGYNEQF
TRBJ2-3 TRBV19 ASSISGSSTDTQY
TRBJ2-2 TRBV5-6 ASSLRARGGELF
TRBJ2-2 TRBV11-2 ASSSLQGLGITGELF
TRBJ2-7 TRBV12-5 ASGQSYEQY
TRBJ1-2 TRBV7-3 ASSPEGIGGYT
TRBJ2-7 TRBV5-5 ASSLRTGMIASYEQY
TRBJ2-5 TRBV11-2 ASSLGSGDTGGETQY
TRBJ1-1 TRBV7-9 ASSDDFAEAF
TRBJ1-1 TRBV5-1 ASSLQDGSTEAF
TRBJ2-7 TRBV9 ASSAYPGTSGFRSHEQY
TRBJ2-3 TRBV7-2 ASSFLAGVSTDTQY
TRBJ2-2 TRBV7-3 ASSLTGLAVGTGELF
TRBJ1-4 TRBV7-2 ASSLGTVGHEKLF
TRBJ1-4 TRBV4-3 ASSQEGGGAREKLF
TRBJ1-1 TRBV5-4 ASSLSQVLQNTEAF
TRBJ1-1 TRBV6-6 ASSLTPGQGRVAF
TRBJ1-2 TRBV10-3 ASSGNSGYT
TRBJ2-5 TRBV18 ASSPKPQGRETQY
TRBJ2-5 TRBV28 ASSTQGTVEETQY
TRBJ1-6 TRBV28 ASSPDRVVYSPLH
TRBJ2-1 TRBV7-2 ASSLGGLAAVNEQF
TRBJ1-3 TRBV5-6 ASSLRGLLFSGNTIY
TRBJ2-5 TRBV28 ASSWAGGEQETQY
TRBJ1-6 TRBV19 ASSLGAGMGDNSPLH
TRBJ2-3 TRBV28 ASRSHGWDNHNTQY
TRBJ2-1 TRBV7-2 ASSLGVVYNEQF
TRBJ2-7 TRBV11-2 ASSLGGGREQY